Following are 9 T cell receptor beta chains from one sample sequenced in a study of T cell changes during pregnancy in multiple sclerosis. The protocol was immunoSEQ multiplex PCR, while the TCRdb copy is restricted to in-frame clones and leaves out a portion. The sample includes 50,000 to 55,000 clones, about 93% of them seen just once. The source material was CD4+ T cells from peripheral blood mononuclear cells, sampled in the third trimester of pregnancy. Every receptor here comes from a female donor with multiple sclerosis, enrolled in a pregnancy study.

The chain links TRBV9 to TRBJ1-5; TRBD1 is a possible D gene (5 bases). V was cut by 3 bases and J by 4 bases, with 14 bases left in between. The CDR3 totals 15 residues. CDR1 and CDR2 from the germline V gene are SGDLS and YYNGEE. In nucleotides, the CDR3 is TGTGCCAGCAGCGAGGGGCCCAGCCCAAATCAGCCCCAGCATTTT. It is translated as CASSEGPSPNQPQHF.

The chain combines TRBV15 with TRBJ1-2, with D possibly being TRBD1 (5 bases). Trimming left V 0 bases short and J 8 bases short, with 16 bases between. The V gene's germline CDR1 is LNHNV and CDR2 YYDKDF (reference sequence). The CDR3 consists of 15 residues. CDR3 nucleotides: TGTGCCACCAGCAGAGATCAGGGCAGGGTTGACGGCTACACCTTC. This sequence encodes CATSRDQGRVDGYTF.

The chain recombines TRBV6-5 with TRBJ2-1, with TRBD1 as a possible D gene (6 bases). V was cut by 6 bases and J by 0 bases, with 12 bases left in between. The length of the CDR3 is 15 residues. Per the germline V gene, CDR1 is MNHEY and CDR2 is SVGAGI. The CDR3 DNA sequence: TGTGCCAGCAGCCCAGGGGTCCACTCCTACAATGAGCAGTTCTTC. It translates to CASSPGVHSYNEQFF.

The J gene is TRBJ1-2, the V gene TRBV19; 7 nucleotides agree with TRBD1. Trimming removed 4 bases from V and 3 bases from J; junction bases left unmatched: 8. The CDR3 runs to 15 residues. The germline V gene has CDR1 LNHDA and CDR2 SQIVND (reference sequence). CDR3 coding DNA: TGTGCCAGTAGTACTCGAGGCCAGGGGGACTATGGCTACACCTTC. This codes for CASSTRGQGDYGYTF.

The genes are TRBV19 and TRBJ1-5; 9 bases agree with TRBD1. CDR3 length: 17 amino acids. The V and J ends lost 8 bases and 0 bases, in that order; junction bases with no gene match: 11. Germline V gene data show CDR1 as LNHDA and CDR2 as SQIVND (reference sequence). CDR3 sequence reads: CASFGQGPFYSNQPQHF. The CDR3 nucleotides read TGTGCCAGTTTCGGACAGGGGCCTTTCTATAGCAATCAGCCCCAGCATTTT. Looking up the rest from reference TRBV19 and TRBJ1-5 gives the full variable domain: DGGITQSPKYLFRKEGQNVTLSCEQNLNHDAMYWYRQDPGQGLRLIYYSQIVNDFQKGDIAEGYSVSREKKESFPLTVTSAQKNPTAFYLCASFGQGPFYSNQPQHFGDGTRLSIL.

This chain joins TRBV5-6 and TRBJ1-1; no firm D call. V was shortened by 0 bases and J by 3 bases, with 9 bases between the two germline ends. The CDR3 spans 14 residues. Germline CDR1 and CDR2: SGHDT and YYEEEE. The CDR3, as DNA: TGTGCCAGCAGCTTGGGTGGCGCGGACACTGAAGCTTTCTTT. Encoded protein: CASSLGGADTEAFF.

The chain has TRBV5-4 and TRBJ1-1, with D possibly matching TRBD1 (5 bases). V was shortened by 5 bases and J by 1 base, with 12 bases between the two germline ends. Germline V gene data show CDR1 as SGHNT and CDR2 as YYREEE (reference sequence). There are 14 residues in the CDR3. The CDR3 here is CASRPGLPNTEAFF. CDR3 bases: TGTGCCAGCAGGCCGGGACTGCCGAACACTGAAGCTTTCTTT.

The chain recombines TRBV6-1 with TRBJ2-1; the match to TRBD2 covers 13 bases. This CDR3 has 15 residues. Germline assignment: CDR1 MNHNS and CDR2 SASEGT. V lost 4 bases to trimming and J lost 7 bases; unmatched junction nucleotides: 4. The CDR3 protein is CASSALAGGVNEQFF. CDR3 sequence (DNA): TGTGCCAGCAGTGCACTAGCGGGGGGGGTAAATGAGCAGTTCTTC.

Here the CDR3 DNA reads TGTGCCAGCAGTTACTATGCAGGGGGGAACACTGAAGCTTTCTTT. It yields the protein CASSYYAGGNTEAFF. The rearrangement links TRBV6-6 to TRBJ1-1, with 7 bases identical to TRBD1. The germline V gene has CDR1 MNHNY and CDR2 SVGAGI (reference sequence). The CDR3 contains 15 residues. V dropped 1 base and J dropped 1; count of bases not matched to a gene: 3.